This T cell receptor (beta chain) originates from a study of immune evolution from preneoplasia to lung adenocarcinoma. Study at large: HLA loss of heterozygosity: under 7.5% AIS, over 12% MIA, approximately 31% ADC, none AAH. Study observations and caveats: From normal lung to invasive adenocarcinoma, top clone frequencies appeared to decrease.

Resections took place in Japan or China from about 2013 to 2017. TCRdb keeps only in-frame clones here, not all; method: immunoSEQ multiplex PCR. The profile covers about 10,000 clones, with 65% to 80% appearing a single time and 4.5% to 5% taken by the ten largest. About this clone itself: What it recognizes is unknown.

Germline values: CDR1 LGHNT, CDR2 FRNRAP. Trimming took 6 bases from V and 6 from J; bases not matched to a gene: 7. The CDR3 runs 13 residues. This TCR was recovered from a person aged 65-85 years with lung adenocarcinoma. Some clones in this sample may be carry-over from other donors' samples. The sequencing input was FFPE minimally invasive lung adenocarcinoma tissue. The chain has TRBV12-5 and TRBJ2-7, with 8 bases fitting TRBD1. The CDR3 DNA reads TGTGCTAGTGGCCTACGGACAGGGTTCGAGCAGTACTTC. It codes for CASGLRTGFEQYF.